A single sample gave rise to the 27 T cell receptor beta chains below, sequenced in a study of regulatory T cells in long-lasting Graves disease. Documented time point: newly diagnosed GD, antithyroid drugs for less than 3 months. There was RNA extracted from PBMCs, and the TCR library was made from it. Investigators prepared the TCR beta libraries by applying iRepertoire HTBI primers and Arm-PCR of CDR3 regions. TCRdb used MiXCR to reprocess the multiplex PCR reads, holding one entry per CDR3 protein. The table shows over 200,000 distinct CDR3 sequences, with about 18% occurring only once. The starting material was peripheral blood mononuclear cells (PBMCs), obtained at new diagnosis, from a patient treated with antithyroid drugs. The receptors were sampled from a female donor with Graves disease.

This clonotype was seen a handful of times. DNA for the CDR3: TGTGCCAGCAGTGACGGGGACACGAATGAGCAGTTCTTC. It translates to CASSDGDTNEQFF. V gene TRBV6-2 or TRBV6-3 combines with J gene TRBJ2-1; a possible D gene is TRBD1 (6 bases). This CDR3 has 13 residues. In germline, CDR1 is MNHEY, CDR2 SVGEGT. The V and J ends lost 5 bases and 7 bases respectively, with 12 bases between them.

This clonotype appeared a few times. The chain is built from TRBV7-9 and TRBJ1-1; 8 bases align to TRBD1. The CDR3 is 15 residues long. CDR1 and CDR2 (germline): SEHNR, FQNEAQ (reference sequence). The V and J ends lost 0 bases and 1 base, in that order; junction bases with no gene match: 1. The chain's CDR3 is CASSLAGTGNTEAFF. Written as DNA, the CDR3 is TGTGCCAGCAGCTTAGCCGGGACAGGGAACACTGAAGCTTTCTTT. Full variable domain (outside the CDR3, taken from reference TRBV7-9 and TRBJ1-1): DTGVSQNPRHKITKRGQNVTFRCDPISEHNRLYWYRQTLGQGPEFLTYFQNEAQLEKSRLLSDRFSAERPKGSFSTLEIQRTEQGDSAMYLCASSLAGTGNTEAFFGQGTRLTVV.

This clonotype has at least ten counts. This chain connects TRBV12-3 or TRBV12-4 to TRBJ2-5, with D unclear. This CDR3 contains 16 residues. V lost 6 bases and J lost 1, with 18 bases in between. CDR3 coding DNA: TGTGCCAGCAGCGCGTCAACGGCGGCGGCCCAAGAGACCCAGTACTTC. Translated, it gives CASSASTAAAQETQYF.

This chain joins TRBV6-9 and TRBJ2-7; no clear D gene. Germline-derived CDR1 and CDR2 are MNHGY and SVAAGI. The CDR3 runs to 15 residues. V shed 3 bases and J shed 2 bases, with 14 bases lying between them. The CDR3 region has the DNA TGTGCCAGCAGTTACTCTGCGGACCCCCCCTACGAGCAGTACTTC. The encoded protein is CASSYSADPPYEQYF.

The gene calls are TRBV12-3 or TRBV12-4 and TRBJ2-1, with TRBD2 matching over 8 bases. J gave up 3 bases and V 7 bases, and 11 bases lay outside the gene matches. The CDR3 sequence is 16 residues long. CDR3 in amino acids: CASILASGGSYNEQFF. The CDR3 coding sequence is TGTGCCAGCATCCTAGCGAGCGGGGGAAGCTACAATGAGCAGTTCTTC.

This clonotype was seen repeatedly, ten times or more. V and J are TRBV24-1 and TRBJ2-5, with 10 bases aligning to TRBD2. V was pared by 5 bases and J by 5 bases, with 10 bases of the junction left unmatched. This CDR3 region has 16 residues. Germline-derived CDR1 and CDR2 are KGHDR and SFDVKD. In nucleotides, the CDR3 is TGTGCCACCAGTGGCGCTAGCGGGAGTGTGTTGGAGACCCAGTACTTC. This encodes CATSGASGSVLETQYF.

This clonotype was recorded at least ten times. The chain employs TRBV27 and TRBJ1-4, with D hard to call. From germline, CDR1 is MNHEY and CDR2 SMNVEV (reference sequence). V dropped 2 bases and J dropped 7 bases, with 11 bases sitting between them. The CDR3 runs to 14 residues. The CDR3 DNA reads TGTGCCAGCAGTTTAGGAGGGAGCGGTGAAAAACTGTTTTTT. Translating gives CASSLGGSGEKLFF. Full variable domain (outside the CDR3, taken from reference TRBV27 and TRBJ1-4): EAQVTQNPRYLITVTGKKLTVTCSQNMNHEYMSWYRQDPGLGLRQIYYSMNVEVTDKGDVPEGYKVSRKEKRNFPLILESPSPNQTSLYFCASSLGGSGEKLFFGSGTQLSVL.

This clonotype was seen repeatedly, ten times or more. The gene calls are TRBV4-2 and TRBJ2-7; D is unclear. V was clipped by 0 bases and J by 0 bases, with 12 bases between them. The CDR3 extends over 16 amino acids. CDR1 and CDR2 (germline): LGHNA, YNFKEQ. CDR3 sequence reads: CASSQEVERYSYEQYF. The CDR3 DNA follows: TGTGCCAGCAGCCAAGAAGTAGAACGGTACTCCTACGAGCAGTACTTC.

Ten or more counts support this clonotype. The J gene is TRBJ2-3, the V gene TRBV20-1; 9 bases align to TRBD2. The V gene's germline CDR1 is DFQATT and CDR2 SNEGSKA (reference sequence). V shed 0 bases and J 4 bases; nucleotides not matched to a gene: 8. The CDR3 extends over 16 amino acids. The CDR3 bases are TGCAGTGCTAGAGATGGGGAGCGACTAGCGGCAGATACGCAGTATTTT. Amino acid sequence: CSARDGERLAADTQYF.

This clonotype was counted at least ten times. This chain connects TRBV18 to TRBJ2-2; 7 bases fit TRBD1. Germline V gene data show CDR1 as KGHSH and CDR2 as LQKENI. V trimming: 2 bases; J trimming: 1 base; junction bases outside the gene matches: 1. The CDR3 totals 15 residues. The CDR3 loop is CASSPAGGNTGELFF. The CDR3 DNA follows: TGTGCCAGCTCACCAGCAGGGGGGAACACCGGGGAGCTGTTTTTT.

This clonotype appeared many times. This sequence joins TRBV15 and TRBJ2-1, with D possibly matching TRBD2 (5 bases). The CDR3 contains 14 residues. CDR1 is LNHNV and CDR2 is YYDKDF in the germline V gene (reference sequence). The V end lost 1 base, the J end lost 3 bases, and 7 bases lay between the germline ends. CDR3 in amino acids: CATSRAGLYNEQFF. As DNA, the CDR3 is TGTGCCACCAGCAGAGCAGGACTCTACAATGAGCAGTTCTTC.

This clonotype came up many times. The CDR3 loop reads CSASHRGRTNYGYTF. Here the CDR3 DNA reads TGCAGTGCTAGCCACAGGGGGCGCACAAACTATGGCTACACCTTC. The V and J genes are TRBV20-1 and TRBJ1-2, with 9 bases lining up with TRBD1. This CDR3 comprises 15 residues. The V gene's germline CDR1 is DFQATT and CDR2 SNEGSKA (reference sequence). Trimming removed 3 bases from V and 2 bases from J; junction bases left unmatched: 7.

In its sample, this clonotype was seen many times. The chain couples TRBV19 to TRBJ2-6, with D possibly being TRBD1 (6 bases). Trimming pared 5 bases from V and 10 bases from J, leaving 18 bases between. The CDR3 extends over 15 amino acids. Germline V lookup: CDR1 LNHDA, CDR2 SQIVND (reference sequence). This chain's CDR3 is CASSPRTVRGNVLTF. The CDR3 bases are TGTGCCAGTAGTCCGAGGACAGTAAGGGGGAACGTCCTGACTTTC.

This clonotype was counted once. A far larger clone is off by one base, so a read error is likely. The chain is built from TRBV11-2 and TRBJ2-5; D is undetermined. V gave up 5 bases and J gave up 9 bases, with 16 bases separating them. The CDR3 contains 13 residues. The germline V gene has CDR1 SGHAT and CDR2 FQNNGV. The CDR3 here is CASSLGSTTSQYF. DNA of the CDR3: TGTGCCAGCAGCCTCGGCAGCACAACTTCCCAGTACTTC.

Ten or more counts support this clonotype. The chain has TRBV7-2 and TRBJ2-3; D not resolved. Trimming took 2 bases from V and 3 from J, leaving 9 bases between them. Germline V gives CDR1 SGHTA, CDR2 FQGNSA. The length of the CDR3 is 14 residues. The CDR3 protein is CASSLFQRTDTQYF. CDR3 sequence (DNA): TGTGCCAGCAGCTTATTTCAGAGGACAGATACGCAGTATTTT.

The chain's CDR3 is CASSQMRTGGARNEQFF. For the CDR3, the DNA is TGCGCCAGCAGCCAAATGAGGACAGGGGGCGCGAGAAATGAGCAGTTCTTC. The J gene is TRBJ2-1, the V gene TRBV4-3, with TRBD1 matching 11 bases. Losses at the gene ends were 2 bases for V and 7 bases for J; bases not matched to a gene: 10. CDR3 length: 17 residues. Germline V gene lookup returns CDR1 LGHNA and CDR2 YSLEER.

The sample holds many counts of this clonotype. The V call is TRBV24-1, the J call TRBJ1-2; no clear D. V was cut by 4 bases and J by 4 bases, with 6 bases left in between. This CDR3 comprises 12 residues. Germline CDR1 and CDR2: KGHDR and SFDVKD. As DNA, the CDR3 is TGTGCCACCAGTGAGGCAACCTATGGCTACACCTTC. This encodes CATSEATYGYTF.

This clonotype was picked up many times. The chain couples TRBV20-1 to TRBJ2-7; D not certain. The CDR3 runs to 14 residues. V was clipped by 5 bases and J by 0 bases, with 14 bases between them. The germline gives CDR1 DFQATT, CDR2 SNEGSKA (reference sequence). For the CDR3, the DNA is TGCAGTGCTCCAGTTCCCAATCTCTCCTACGAGCAGTACTTC. Protein sequence: CSAPVPNLSYEQYF.

This clonotype was detected many times. V and J are TRBV24-1 and TRBJ2-1; D is uncertain. The CDR3 covers 13 residues. The germline CDR1 and CDR2 sequences are KGHDR and SFDVKD. Between the trimmed V and J ends, which lost 3 bases and 6 bases, there was a span of 8 bases. This CDR3 is CATSDGLGNEQFF. CDR3 coding DNA: TGTGCCACCAGTGATGGCTTGGGCAATGAGCAGTTCTTC.

At least ten counts were recorded for this clonotype. The chain couples TRBV10-3 to TRBJ2-7; 9 nucleotides match TRBD1. V lost 6 bases to trimming and J lost 9 bases; unmatched junction nucleotides: 12. From germline, CDR1 is ENHRY and CDR2 SYGVKD. The CDR3 contains 14 residues. In DNA, the CDR3 is TGTGCCATCAGACCCGGGACAGGGATTTTTCGGCAGTACTTC. Translating it yields CAIRPGTGIFRQYF.

This clonotype was counted at least ten times. This chain connects TRBV28 to TRBJ1-4; D ambiguous. The CDR3 totals 13 residues. Germline V gene sequence: CDR1 MDHEN, CDR2 SYDVKM. V dropped 2 bases and J dropped 4 bases, with 5 bases sitting between them. The CDR3: CASSLPSNEKLFF. The CDR3 DNA reads TGTGCCAGCAGTTTACCCAGTAATGAAAAACTGTTTTTT.

In its sample, this clonotype was seen many times. This chain uses TRBV7-2 with TRBJ2-5; TRBD2 matches at 10 bases. This CDR3 has 16 residues. V was clipped by 1 base and J by 5 bases; unmatched bases: 7. CDR1 is SGHTA, CDR2 FQGNSA, per germline. This CDR3 is CASSLETSGFWETQYF. In DNA form, the CDR3 reads TGTGCCAGCAGCTTAGAGACTAGCGGGTTTTGGGAGACCCAGTACTTC.

Concerning this clonotype itself: With only one base between it and a far larger clone, this is likely a read error. The CDR3 bases are TGTGCCAGCAGTGAGTCGACCGGAGGTGATGGCTACACCTTC. It encodes CASSESTGGDGYTF. The rearrangement uses TRBV6-2 or TRBV6-3 and TRBJ1-2; D ambiguous. Germline loops: CDR1 MNHEY, CDR2 SVGEGT. Trimming stripped 5 bases from V and 6 bases from J, with 16 bases between. The CDR3 sequence is 14 residues long.

This clonotype has a count of ten or more. The chain employs TRBV12-3 or TRBV12-4 and TRBJ2-4; no clear D. This CDR3 has 17 residues. V was shortened by 1 base and J by 0 bases, with 13 bases between the two germline ends. The CDR3 sequence is CASSLGPRREAKNIQYF. For the CDR3, the DNA is TGTGCCAGCAGTTTAGGGCCGCGCCGAGAAGCCAAAAACATTCAGTACTTC.

This clonotype was seen repeatedly, ten times or more. The chain links TRBV11-3 to TRBJ2-2; D is uncertain. The CDR3 length is 13 residues. V lost 5 bases, J lost 3 bases, and 7 bases lay in between. Germline V CDR1 and CDR2: SGHNT, YENEEA. The CDR3 here is CASSPADTGELFF. In DNA, the CDR3 is TGTGCCAGCAGCCCGGCCGACACCGGGGAGCTGTTTTTT.

This clonotype showed up many times. The chain carries TRBV24-1 and TRBJ2-2, with 9 bases fitting TRBD1. This CDR3 spans 16 amino acids. Losses at the gene ends were 1 base for V and 7 bases for J; bases not matched to a gene: 6. Germline V gives CDR1 KGHDR, CDR2 SFDVKD. CDR3 nucleotides: TGTGCCACCAGTGATTTCCGGGACAGGGATGGCGGGGAGCTGTTTTTT. This translates into CATSDFRDRDGGELFF.

This clonotype was picked up many times. The chain is built from TRBV4-3 and TRBJ1-2; perhaps TRBD1 as D (5 bases). Germline CDR1 LGHNA, CDR2 YSLEER. The ends were cut back, 2 bases at V and 1 base at J, with 11 bases in the middle. The CDR3 contains 15 residues. The CDR3 DNA reads TGCGCCAGCAGCCAAAGACTGGGGGTTAACTATGGCTACACCTTC. This gives the protein CASSQRLGVNYGYTF.